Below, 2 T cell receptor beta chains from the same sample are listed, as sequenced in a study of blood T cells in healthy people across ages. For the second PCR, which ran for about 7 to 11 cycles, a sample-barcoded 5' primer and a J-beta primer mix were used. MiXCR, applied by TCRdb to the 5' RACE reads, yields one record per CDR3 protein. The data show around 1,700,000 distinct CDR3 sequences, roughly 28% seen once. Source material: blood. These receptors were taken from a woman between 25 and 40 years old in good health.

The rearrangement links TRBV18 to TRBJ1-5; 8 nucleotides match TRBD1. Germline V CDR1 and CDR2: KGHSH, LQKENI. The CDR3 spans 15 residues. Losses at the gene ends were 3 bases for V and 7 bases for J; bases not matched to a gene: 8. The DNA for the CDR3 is TGTGCCAGCTCACCCGTGGGGCAGGGGGCCCAGCCCCAGCATTTT. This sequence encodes CASSPVGQGAQPQHF.

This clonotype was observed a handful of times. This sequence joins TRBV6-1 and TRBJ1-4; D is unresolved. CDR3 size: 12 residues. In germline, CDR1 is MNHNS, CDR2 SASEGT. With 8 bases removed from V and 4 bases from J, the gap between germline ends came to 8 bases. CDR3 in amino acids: CASRTYNEKLFF. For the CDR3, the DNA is TGTGCCAGCCGGACCTATAATGAAAAACTGTTTTTT.